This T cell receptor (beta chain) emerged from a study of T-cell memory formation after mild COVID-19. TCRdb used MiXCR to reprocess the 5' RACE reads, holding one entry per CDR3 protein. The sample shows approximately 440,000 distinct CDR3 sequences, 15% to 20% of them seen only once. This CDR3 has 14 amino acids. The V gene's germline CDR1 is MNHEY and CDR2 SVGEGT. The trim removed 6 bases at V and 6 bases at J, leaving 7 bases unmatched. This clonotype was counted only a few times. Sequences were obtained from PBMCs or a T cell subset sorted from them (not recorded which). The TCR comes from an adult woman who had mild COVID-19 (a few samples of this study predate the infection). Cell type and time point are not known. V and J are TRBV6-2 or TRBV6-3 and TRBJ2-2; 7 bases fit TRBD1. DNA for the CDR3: TGTGCCAGCAGCGTGACAGGGTGGCCCGGGGAGCTGTTTTTT. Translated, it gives CASSVTGWPGELFF.